One and the same sample provided the 29 T cell receptor beta chains below, sequenced in a study of blood T cell repertoires in COVID-19. Assay: immunoSEQ multiplex PCR; the TCRdb copy retains only in-frame clones and omits some. The table records more than 50,000 clones, approximately 90% of them present only once. The material sequenced was peripheral blood. The receptors originated from a human donor in a cohort sampled during active COVID-19.

This chain uses TRBV7-3 with TRBJ2-2; TRBD1 is a possible D gene (5 bases). Germline CDR1 is SGHTA and CDR2 is FQGTGA. V was pared by 5 bases and J by 3 bases, with 13 bases between. This CDR3 is built from 15 residues. The CDR3 bases are TGTGCCAGCAGCCCGGACACGACCGACACCGGGGAGCTGTTTTTT. As protein: CASSPDTTDTGELFF.

CDR3 sequence reads: CASSRGRWEQYF. The CDR3 DNA reads as TGTGCCAGCAGCCGAGGGAGGTGGGAGCAGTACTTC. This sequence joins TRBV5-6 and TRBJ2-7, with D tentatively TRBD2 (6 bases). CDR3 size: 12 residues. V gave up 4 bases and J gave up 7 bases, with 12 bases separating them. The germline V gene has CDR1 SGHDT and CDR2 YYEEEE.

This chain links TRBV19 with TRBJ2-2, with TRBD2 matching 8 bases. Germline CDR1 reads LNHDA; CDR2 reads SQIVND (reference sequence). This CDR3 comprises 15 residues. Unmatched junction bases numbered 8, after V lost 7 bases and J lost 4 bases. The CDR3 sequence is CASNGGGRTTGELFF. The CDR3 DNA is TGTGCCAGTAACGGGGGCGGGAGGACCACCGGGGAGCTGTTTTTT.

The chain recombines TRBV5-4 with TRBJ2-6; 8 bases line up with TRBD1. The V gene's germline CDR1 is SGHNT and CDR2 YYREEE (reference sequence). V lost 4 bases and J lost 0; bases outside the gene matches: 6. This CDR3 comprises 17 residues. The CDR3 nucleotides are TGTGCCAGCAGCCGCGGACAGGGAAACTCTGGGGCCAACGTCCTGACTTTC. The encoded protein is CASSRGQGNSGANVLTF.

The chain combines TRBV7-6 with TRBJ2-5, with 10 bases that match TRBD1. The ends lost 3 bases at V and 5 bases at J; junction bases unmatched: 6. Germline V gene data show CDR1 as SGHVS and CDR2 as FNYEAQ. This CDR3 contains 15 residues. The CDR3 sequence is CASSFNSDRGETQYF. The CDR3, as DNA: TGTGCCAGCAGCTTTAATTCGGACAGGGGGGAGACCCAGTACTTC.

This clone was detected only once. The chain combines TRBV5-1 with TRBJ2-7, with 11 bases that match TRBD1. The trim removed 2 bases at V and 9 bases at J, leaving 10 bases unmatched. The CDR3 is made up of 15 amino acids. Germline assignment: CDR1 SGHRS and CDR2 YFSETQ. The CDR3 region is CASSFGHGQGALQYF. The CDR3, as DNA: TGCGCCAGCAGCTTCGGCCACGGACAGGGGGCTTTGCAGTACTTC.

V gene TRBV15 combines with J gene TRBJ2-3; 7 nucleotides match TRBD1. This CDR3 spans 16 amino acids. Germline values: CDR1 LNHNV, CDR2 YYDKDF (reference sequence). V trimming: 3 bases; J trimming: 6 bases; junction bases outside the gene matches: 12. As DNA, the CDR3 is TGTGCCACCAGCAGCATCCCCGGACAGGCCACGGATACGCAGTATTTT. Translating it yields CATSSIPGQATDTQYF.

This clone was detected once. The same CDR3 is also encoded by other DNA sequences in this sample. CDR3 DNA sequence: TGCGCCAGCAGCTTGGTGGGACTAGCGGGAAGCGAGACCCAGTACTTC. Its protein is CASSLVGLAGSETQYF. This chain connects TRBV5-1 to TRBJ2-5, with TRBD2 matching over 13 bases. The CDR3 sequence is 16 residues long. The V gene end was trimmed by 0 bases and the J gene end by 5 bases; junction bases not matched to a gene: 4. Germline lookup yields CDR1 SGHRS and CDR2 YFSETQ.

A single count supports this clone. This sequence joins TRBV14 and TRBJ2-2; D gene uncertain. From germline, CDR1 is SGHDN and CDR2 FVKESK. Trimming stripped 2 bases from V and 1 base from J, with 17 bases between. CDR3 length equals 18 residues. CDR3 nucleotides: TGTGCCAGCAGCCAACTGTCTTTTGGGTACAGGAACACCGGGGAGCTGTTTTTT. It specifies CASSQLSFGYRNTGELFF. Together with reference TRBV14 and TRBJ2-2, the CDR3 gives the full variable domain: EAGVTQFPSHSVIEKGQTVTLRCDPISGHDNLYWYRRVMGKEIKFLLHFVKESKQDESGMPNNRFLAERTGGTYSTLKVQPAELEDSGVYFCASSQLSFGYRNTGELFFGEGSRLTVL.

This chain connects TRBV3-1 (or the pseudogene TRBV3-2) to TRBJ1-5; no clear D gene. With 4 bases removed from V and 6 bases from J, the gap between germline ends came to 16 bases. Germline CDR1 LGHDT, CDR2 YNNKEL (reference sequence). This CDR3 spans 15 amino acids. CDR3: CASSLSTPTGQPQHF. CDR3 coding DNA: TGTGCCAGCAGCCTAAGTACCCCGACGGGTCAGCCCCAGCATTTT.

This chain links TRBV5-8 with TRBJ2-5; 9 bases are a match to TRBD1. The germline gives CDR1 SGHTS, CDR2 YDEGEE. CDR3 length: 16 amino acids. Losses at the gene ends were 0 bases for V and 2 bases for J; bases not matched to a gene: 5. Here the CDR3 reads CASSLGRGQGQETQYF. CDR3 nucleotide sequence: TGTGCCAGCAGCTTGGGTCGCGGACAGGGGCAAGAGACCCAGTACTTC.

A few counts support this clone. V usage is TRBV24-1 and J usage is TRBJ2-5; D is possibly TRBD1 (6 bases). The CDR3 sequence is 14 residues long. V lost 5 bases and J lost 1, with 10 bases in between. CDR1 and CDR2 from the germline V gene are KGHDR and SFDVKD. The CDR3 DNA is TGTGCCACCAGTGTTCGGACAGCCCAAGAGACCCAGTACTTC. Protein: CATSVRTAQETQYF.

This chain uses TRBV2 with TRBJ1-2; D remains ambiguous. Germline V lookup: CDR1 SNHLY, CDR2 FYNNEI. The ends were cut back, 8 bases at V and 1 base at J, with 14 bases in the middle. The length of the CDR3 is 14 residues. The CDR3 region has the DNA TGTGCCAGCGCGGGGAATTCCTTTAACTATGGCTACACCTTC. It is translated as CASAGNSFNYGYTF.

V usage is TRBV6-5 and J usage is TRBJ1-2, with D unclear. Trimming shortened V by 0 bases and J by 8 bases, and 10 bases separated the two germline ends. The CDR3 loop spans 13 amino acids. Germline loops: CDR1 MNHEY, CDR2 SVGAGI. The CDR3 loop is CASSYSAEEGYTF. The CDR3 region has the DNA TGTGCCAGCAGTTACTCGGCAGAGGAGGGCTACACCTTC.

The V call is TRBV19, the J call TRBJ1-1; D gene uncertain. CDR1 and CDR2 from the germline V gene are LNHDA and SQIVND (reference sequence). The ends were cut back, 5 bases at V and 1 base at J, with 17 bases in the middle. This CDR3 region has 16 residues. The CDR3 nucleotides read TGTGCCAGTAGTTCCCGGATTCGGGGTGGGAACACTGAAGCTTTCTTT. This sequence encodes CASSSRIRGGNTEAFF. The entire variable domain, with the rest obtained from reference TRBV19 and TRBJ1-1, is as follows: DGGITQSPKYLFRKEGQNVTLSCEQNLNHDAMYWYRQDPGQGLRLIYYSQIVNDFQKGDIAEGYSVSREKKESFPLTVTSAQKNPTAFYLCASSSRIRGGNTEAFFGQGTRLTVV.

This clone has only one observation. CDR3 loop: CASSLSRGGQADSETQYF. For the CDR3, the DNA is TGTGCCAGCAGTTTATCTCGGGGTGGTCAAGCGGATTCGGAGACCCAGTACTTC. This chain uses TRBV28 with TRBJ2-5; the D gene is possibly TRBD2 (5 bases). Between the trimmed V and J ends, which lost 1 base and 5 bases, there was a span of 23 bases. This CDR3 is 18 amino acids long. The V gene's germline CDR1 is MDHEN and CDR2 SYDVKM.

V is TRBV29-1 and J is TRBJ2-3, with a tentative D call TRBD2 (5 bases). Germline V gene data show CDR1 as SQVTM and CDR2 as ANQGSEA. Trimming took off 2 bases at V and 0 bases at J, with 9 bases between the two ends. The CDR3 contains 14 residues. DNA of the CDR3: TGCAGCGTTGAATCTAGCTCTAGCACAGATACGCAGTATTTT. This translates into CSVESSSSTDTQYF.

The chain recombines TRBV27 with TRBJ1-4; no definite D call. Germline loops: CDR1 MNHEY, CDR2 SMNVEV (reference sequence). The CDR3 is 12 residues long. V was clipped by 8 bases and J by 3 bases, with 7 bases between them. The CDR3 is CASGRANEKLFF. CDR3 nucleotide sequence: TGTGCCAGCGGGAGGGCTAATGAAAAACTGTTTTTT.

V usage is TRBV2 and J usage is TRBJ1-2; D remains unclear. The V and J ends lost 2 bases and 7 bases respectively, with 8 bases between them. The length of the CDR3 is 12 residues. CDR1 SNHLY and CDR2 FYNNEI come from the germline V gene. The CDR3 bases are TGTGCCAGCAGTGAATCCCCAGGTGGCTACACCTTC. The encoded protein is CASSESPGGYTF.

The V and J genes are TRBV11-2 and TRBJ2-7; 7 bases fit TRBD2. CDR3 length: 15 residues. Germline V lookup: CDR1 SGHAT, CDR2 FQNNGV. V dropped 5 bases and J dropped 1; count of bases not matched to a gene: 8. DNA of the CDR3: TGTGCCAGCAGCATCACTAGCGCCCATTCCTACGAGCAGTACTTC. It translates to CASSITSAHSYEQYF.

This chain uses TRBV28 with TRBJ2-5; 10 positions match TRBD2. J was trimmed by 5 bases and V by 5 bases; bases with no gene match: 11. Per the germline V gene, CDR1 is MDHEN and CDR2 is SYDVKM. The CDR3 spans 16 residues. As DNA, the CDR3 is TGTGCCAGCAGTCAACTAGCGGGATACCTGGGGGAGACCCAGTACTTC. This encodes CASSQLAGYLGETQYF.

The chain recombines TRBV4-2 with TRBJ1-3, with TRBD1 matching 8 bases. V shed 6 bases, J shed 0 bases, and the junction held 4 bases outside the gene matches. This CDR3 has 15 amino acids. Per germline, CDR1 LGHNA and CDR2 YNFKEQ. The CDR3 loop is CASSGQGFSGNTIYF. CDR3 bases: TGTGCCAGCAGTGGACAGGGTTTCTCTGGAAACACCATATATTTT.

The chain has TRBV5-1 and TRBJ2-1, with D perhaps TRBD2 (7 bases). Trimming pared 4 bases from V and 3 bases from J, leaving 32 bases between. From germline, CDR1 is SGHRS and CDR2 YFSETQ. This CDR3 contains 21 residues. CDR3: CASSTFAGAGELGRGYNEQFF. DNA for the CDR3: TGCGCCAGCAGCACCTTTGCGGGAGCAGGGGAACTGGGGAGGGGCTACAATGAGCAGTTCTTC. The full variable domain, in which reference TRBV5-1 and TRBJ2-1 provide the parts outside the CDR3, is KAGVTQTPRYLIKTRGQQVTLSCSPISGHRSVSWYQQTPGQGLQFLFEYFSETQRNKGNFPGRFSGRQFSNSRSEMNVSTLELGDSALYLCASSTFAGAGELGRGYNEQFFGPGTRLTVL.

The chain uses TRBV10-1 and TRBJ2-3; D might be TRBD1 (6 bases). CDR1 WNHNN and CDR2 SYGVQD come from the germline V gene (reference sequence). CDR3 size: 16 residues. Trimming stripped 0 bases from V and 3 bases from J, with 13 bases between. The DNA for the CDR3 is TGCGCCAGCAGTGAGTCTGGGCAGGGGCGTACAGATACGCAGTATTTT. It translates to CASSESGQGRTDTQYF.

Here the CDR3 reads CASSLGQGRTSGLVSYEQYF. DNA of the CDR3: TGTGCCAGCAGCTTGGGACAGGGTAGGACTAGCGGGCTTGTTTCCTACGAGCAGTACTTC. This sequence joins TRBV7-8 and TRBJ2-7; 11 positions agree with TRBD2. V trimming: 3 bases; J trimming: 1 base; junction bases outside the gene matches: 17. Per germline, CDR1 SGHVS and CDR2 FQNEAQ. This CDR3 comprises 20 residues.

V and J are TRBV7-8 and TRBJ2-5; 9 bases fit TRBD2. The V gene end was trimmed by 5 bases and the J gene end by 4 bases; junction bases not matched to a gene: 11. Looked up from germline, CDR1 is SGHVS and CDR2 is FQNEAQ. The CDR3 sequence is 16 residues long. The CDR3, as DNA: TGTGCCAGCAGCCGCGCACGGCGGGAGGGTGGAGAGACCCAGTACTTC. It specifies CASSRARREGGETQYF.

The rearrangement joins TRBV10-3 to TRBJ2-1; D gene uncertain. CDR3 size: 13 residues. Trimming cost V 2 bases and J 5 bases, with 7 bases left between them. Germline CDR1 is ENHRY and CDR2 is SYGVKD. The CDR3 loop is CAISELGHNEQFF. The CDR3, as DNA: TGTGCCATCAGTGAGCTAGGCCACAATGAGCAGTTCTTC.

This clone was seen just once. The J gene is TRBJ2-2, the V gene TRBV7-3; possibly TRBD1 for D (5 bases). The germline gives CDR1 SGHTA, CDR2 FQGTGA. V lost 5 bases to trimming and J lost 2 bases, with 12 bases between them. This CDR3 is 15 amino acids long. The CDR3: CASSPKDRNTGELFF. The CDR3 nucleotides are TGTGCCAGCAGCCCAAAAGACAGAAACACCGGGGAGCTGTTTTTT.

The J gene is TRBJ1-6, the V gene TRBV28; D might be TRBD1 (5 bases). CDR1 MDHEN and CDR2 SYDVKM come from the germline V gene. The V end lost 6 bases, the J end lost 16 bases, and 16 bases lay between the germline ends. This CDR3 region has 12 residues. The CDR3, as DNA: TGTGCCAGCAGAACCCAGGGTCCTAGACTCCACTTT. It is translated as CASRTQGPRLHF.